This TCR beta chain was recovered during a study of cytomegalovirus exposure and HLA in healthy donors. Background on the study: The approximately 670 first-cohort repertoires shared a platform with the 120 or so validation repertoires, as reported in a later analysis.

Some clones are missing from TCRdb's copy, which holds only in-frame ones; the method was immunoSEQ multiplex PCR. The sample lists some 120,000 clones, 89% occurring once. V shed 5 bases, J shed 4 bases, and the junction held 6 bases outside the gene matches. Germline V lookup: CDR1 SGHVS, CDR2 FQNEAQ. There are 15 residues in the CDR3. The sample was PBMCs. This chain joins TRBV7-8 and TRBJ1-3; TRBD1 matches at 9 bases. The sequence was collected from a woman aged 18-29 years in good health and CMV-seronegative. CDR3 nucleotide sequence: TGTGCCAGCAGCCCACAGGGGGCGACGGGAAACACCATATATTTT. Translated: CASSPQGATGNTIYF.